A selection of T cell receptor beta chains follows, all from one sample in a study of Graves' ophthalmopathy and Graves' hyperthyroidism. TCRdb processed the multiplex PCR reads anew with MiXCR; each CDR3 protein has one entry. The sample includes hundreds of thousands of distinct CDR3 sequences, about 20% of them seen just once. Specimen: peripheral blood. Receptor source: a woman aged 18 to 35 with stable Graves' hyperthyroidism. Some clones in this sample may be carry-over from other donors' samples. The CDR3 runs from the conserved cysteine through the conserved F or W. Fields, in order: CDR3 protein, CDR3 DNA, J gene, clone size, V gene, D gene. A D gene is named only where the DNA matches it firmly. A row's size may be missing; if present it is once, few, many or a size class.

CDR3 protein: CASSSRLAEETQYF
CDR3 DNA: TGTGCCAGCAGCTCCCGACTAGCGGAAGAGACCCAGTACTTC
J gene: TRBJ2-5
clone size: .
V gene: TRBV7-9
D gene: TRBD2

CDR3 protein: CAWKPGQGFYEQYF
CDR3 DNA: TGTGCCTGGAAACCGGGACAGGGCTTTTACGAGCAGTACTTC
J gene: TRBJ2-7
clone size: .
V gene: TRBV30
D gene: TRBD1

CDR3 protein: CASGNEKLFF
CDR3 DNA: TGTGCCAGCGGCAATGAAAAACTGTTTTTT
J gene: TRBJ1-4
clone size: many
V gene: TRBV12-3/TRBV12-4
D gene: .

CDR3 protein: CAISPDRVSTEAFF
CDR3 DNA: TGTGCCATCAGCCCAGACAGGGTATCCACTGAAGCTTTCTTT
J gene: TRBJ1-1
clone size: many
V gene: TRBV10-3
D gene: TRBD1

CDR3 protein: CASSLRGYYGYTF
CDR3 DNA: TGTGCCAGCAGTCTCAGGGGCTACTATGGCTACACCTTC
J gene: TRBJ1-2
clone size: many
V gene: TRBV28
D gene: .

CDR3 protein: CASSLRAGTAFF
CDR3 DNA: TGTGCCAGCAGTTTACGGGCAGGGACGGCTTTCTTT
J gene: TRBJ1-1
clone size: many
V gene: TRBV12-3/TRBV12-4
D gene: .

CDR3 protein: CASSSGAGEYGYSF
CDR3 DNA: TGTGCCAGTTCTTCCGGGGCAGGGGAGTATGGCTACAGCTTC
J gene: TRBJ1-2
clone size: .
V gene: TRBV11-2
D gene: .

CDR3 protein: CASRRTGENNQPQHF
CDR3 DNA: TGTGCCAGCAGGAGGACAGGGGAGAACAATCAGCCCCAGCATTTT
J gene: TRBJ1-5
clone size: many
V gene: TRBV2
D gene: TRBD1

CDR3 protein: CATSRVEWGKDEAFF
CDR3 DNA: TGTGCCACCAGCAGAGTAGAGTGGGGAAAGGATGAAGCTTTCTTT
J gene: TRBJ1-1
clone size: many
V gene: TRBV15
D gene: .

CDR3 protein: CASSLYGTKAFF
CDR3 DNA: TGTGCCAGCAGTTTATACGGAACGAAAGCTTTCTTT
J gene: TRBJ1-1
clone size: few
V gene: TRBV12-3/TRBV12-4
D gene: .

CDR3 protein: CASKYSGGPYEQYF
CDR3 DNA: TGTGCCAGCAAATATAGCGGAGGTCCCTACGAGCAGTACTTC
J gene: TRBJ2-7
clone size: many
V gene: TRBV12-3/TRBV12-4
D gene: .

CDR3 protein: CSVALNGVGGNQPQHF
CDR3 DNA: TGCAGCGTTGCCCTGAACGGGGTAGGAGGAAATCAGCCCCAGCATTTT
J gene: TRBJ1-5
clone size: many
V gene: TRBV29-1
D gene: .

CDR3 protein: CASSLDGNNSPLHF
CDR3 DNA: TGTGCCAGCAGTTTAGATGGCAATAATTCACCCCTCCACTTT
J gene: TRBJ1-6
clone size: .
V gene: TRBV27
D gene: .

CDR3 protein: CAGLLWWRNYGYTF
CDR3 DNA: TGTGCCGGACTCCTGTGGTGGCGAAACTATGGCTACACCTTC
J gene: TRBJ1-2
clone size: many
V gene: TRBV15
D gene: .

CDR3 protein: CASSLGPNAEAFF
CDR3 DNA: TGTGCCAGCAGTTTGGGGCCCAACGCTGAAGCTTTCTTT
J gene: TRBJ1-1
clone size: .
V gene: TRBV28
D gene: .

CDR3 protein: CASSPGFLRTYEQYF
CDR3 DNA: TGTGCCAGCAGTCCGGGATTCCTAAGGACCTACGAGCAGTACTTC
J gene: TRBJ2-7
clone size: .
V gene: TRBV28
D gene: .

CDR3 protein: CASREMNRGQGYGYTF
CDR3 DNA: TGTGCCAGCAGGGAGATGAACAGGGGGCAAGGCTATGGCTACACCTTC
J gene: TRBJ1-2
clone size: .
V gene: TRBV6-2/TRBV6-3
D gene: TRBD1

CDR3 protein: CASSPHGQGHYGYTF
CDR3 DNA: TGTGCCAGCAGCCCGCACGGACAGGGTCACTATGGCTACACCTTC
J gene: TRBJ1-2
clone size: once
V gene: TRBV2
D gene: TRBD1

CDR3 protein: CASSEAGDGETQYF
CDR3 DNA: TGTGCCAGCAGTGAAGCAGGGGATGGAGAGACCCAGTACTTC
J gene: TRBJ2-5
clone size: many
V gene: TRBV6-1
D gene: .

CDR3 protein: CASSQEGSGLGDGYTF
CDR3 DNA: TGTGCCAGCAGCCAAGAGGGGTCGGGTCTGGGCGATGGCTACACCTTC
J gene: TRBJ1-2
clone size: .
V gene: TRBV4-2
D gene: .

CDR3 protein: CSAREGSGRYEQYF
CDR3 DNA: TGCAGTGCTAGAGAGGGTAGCGGGAGATACGAGCAGTACTTC
J gene: TRBJ2-7
clone size: many
V gene: TRBV20-1
D gene: TRBD2

CDR3 protein: CASKVDPGFDTEAFF
CDR3 DNA: TGTGCCAGCAAGGTCGACCCGGGTTTCGACACTGAAGCTTTCTTT
J gene: TRBJ1-1
clone size: many
V gene: TRBV6-2/TRBV6-3
D gene: .

CDR3 protein: CAISPGWNENIKYF
CDR3 DNA: TGTGCCATCAGCCCGGGATGGAATGAAAACATTAAGTACTTC
J gene: TRBJ2-4
clone size: few
V gene: TRBV10-3
D gene: .

CDR3 protein: CASSPAGRQTNTGELFF
CDR3 DNA: TGTGCCAGCAGCCCGGCGGGTAGACAGACGAACACCGGGGAGCTGTTTTTT
J gene: TRBJ2-2
clone size: few
V gene: TRBV13
D gene: .

CDR3 protein: CASSRRDRKNIQYF
CDR3 DNA: TGTGCCAGCAGTAGGCGGGACCGCAAAAACATTCAGTACTTC
J gene: TRBJ2-4
clone size: few
V gene: TRBV12-3/TRBV12-4
D gene: .

CDR3 protein: CASSGQTSAYEQYF
CDR3 DNA: TGTGCCAGCAGCGGACAGACCTCCGCCTACGAGCAGTACTTC
J gene: TRBJ2-7
clone size: few
V gene: TRBV7-9
D gene: .

CDR3 protein: CASSQGGGQPQHF
CDR3 DNA: TGTGCCAGCAGCCAGGGAGGTGGTCAGCCCCAGCATTTT
J gene: TRBJ1-5
clone size: few
V gene: TRBV12-3/TRBV12-4
D gene: .

CDR3 protein: CASSRPGSTDTQYF
CDR3 DNA: TGTGCCAGCAGCCGCCCCGGAAGCACAGATACGCAGTATTTT
J gene: TRBJ2-3
clone size: many
V gene: TRBV12-3/TRBV12-4
D gene: .

CDR3 protein: CASSSLSGGNTGELFF
CDR3 DNA: TGTGCCAGCAGTTCCCTTAGCGGGGGGAACACCGGGGAGCTGTTTTTT
J gene: TRBJ2-2
clone size: few
V gene: TRBV6-5
D gene: TRBD2

CDR3 protein: CASSPRTGTSYEQYF
CDR3 DNA: TGTGCCAGCAGCCCCCGGACAGGGACCTCCTACGAGCAGTACTTC
J gene: TRBJ2-7
clone size: many
V gene: TRBV11-2
D gene: TRBD1

CDR3 protein: CSARRTGTTETQYF
CDR3 DNA: TGCAGTGCTAGACGGACAGGGACGACGGAGACCCAGTACTTC
J gene: TRBJ2-5
clone size: many
V gene: TRBV20-1
D gene: TRBD1

CDR3 protein: CASSQRDPGDTIYF
CDR3 DNA: TGTGCCAGCAGCCAGAGGGATCCCGGGGACACCATATATTTT
J gene: TRBJ1-3
clone size: .
V gene: TRBV3-1
D gene: .

CDR3 protein: CASSETGIGRGPGYTF
CDR3 DNA: TGTGCCAGCAGCGAGACTGGAATCGGCAGGGGGCCTGGCTACACCTTC
J gene: TRBJ1-2
clone size: many
V gene: TRBV6-1
D gene: TRBD1

CDR3 protein: CSAETSGGPTGELFF
CDR3 DNA: TGCAGCGCCGAAACTAGCGGGGGACCCACCGGGGAGCTGTTTTTT
J gene: TRBJ2-2
clone size: .
V gene: TRBV29-1
D gene: TRBD2

CDR3 protein: CASTLGGYYGYTF
CDR3 DNA: TGTGCCAGCACCCTAGGGGGTTACTATGGCTACACCTTC
J gene: TRBJ1-2
clone size: .
V gene: TRBV28
D gene: .

CDR3 protein: CASSYSTGRLPYEQYF
CDR3 DNA: TGTGCCAGCAGTTACTCGACAGGAAGGTTGCCCTACGAGCAGTACTTC
J gene: TRBJ2-7
clone size: .
V gene: TRBV6-5
D gene: .

CDR3 protein: CASSRQGYNEQFF
CDR3 DNA: TGTGCCAGCAGCAGACAAGGCTACAATGAGCAGTTCTTC
J gene: TRBJ2-1
clone size: .
V gene: TRBV6-2/TRBV6-3
D gene: .

CDR3 protein: CASSYRTNRGPNEYGYTF
CDR3 DNA: TGTGCCAGCAGTTACCGAACCAACAGGGGGCCCAATGAGTATGGCTACACCTTC
J gene: TRBJ1-2
clone size: many
V gene: TRBV6-2/TRBV6-3
D gene: TRBD1

CDR3 protein: CASSNDMSGGNYGYTF
CDR3 DNA: TGTGCCAGCAGTAACGACATGTCCGGGGGGAACTATGGCTACACCTTC
J gene: TRBJ1-2
clone size: many
V gene: TRBV6-5
D gene: .

CDR3 protein: CSGQGGEETQYF
CDR3 DNA: TGCAGCGGACAGGGTGGGGAAGAGACCCAGTACTTC
J gene: TRBJ2-5
clone size: .
V gene: TRBV20-1
D gene: TRBD1

CDR3 protein: CASSRGLAVYEQYF
CDR3 DNA: TGTGCCAGCAGCCGAGGACTAGCGGTCTACGAGCAGTACTTC
J gene: TRBJ2-7
clone size: few
V gene: TRBV28
D gene: TRBD2

CDR3 protein: CASSFSVGSQETQYF
CDR3 DNA: TGTGCCAGCAGTTTTTCTGTAGGCAGTCAAGAGACCCAGTACTTC
J gene: TRBJ2-5
clone size: .
V gene: TRBV28
D gene: .

CDR3 protein: CASSRMYEQYF
CDR3 DNA: TGTGCCAGCAGCCGGATGTACGAGCAGTACTTC
J gene: TRBJ2-7
clone size: many
V gene: TRBV28
D gene: .

CDR3 protein: CASSPQGLDQPQHF
CDR3 DNA: TGTGCCAGCAGCCCACAGGGGTTGGATCAGCCCCAGCATTTT
J gene: TRBJ1-5
clone size: few
V gene: TRBV5-5
D gene: TRBD1